The source of this T cell receptor beta chain is a study of cytomegalovirus exposure and HLA in healthy donors. In the study overall: The approximately 720 first-cohort repertoires and the 120 or so validation repertoires shared the same platform, a later analysis reported.

Trimming took off 7 bases at V and 9 bases at J, with 13 bases between the two ends. The CDR3 totals 12 residues. Germline CDR1 LNHNV, CDR2 YYDKDF (reference sequence). The method was immunoSEQ multiplex PCR; TCRdb's version includes in-frame clones alone and lacks a portion of them. The sample includes roughly 120,000 clones, approximately 90% of them seen just once. The chain joins TRBV15 to TRBJ2-1; D possibly corresponds to TRBD2 (5 bases). Sequences were obtained from PBMCs. This receptor was taken from a woman in her 30s in good health and CMV-seropositive. CDR3 region: CATMASMGEQFF. In nucleotides, the CDR3 is TGTGCCACCATGGCTAGCATGGGTGAGCAGTTCTTC.